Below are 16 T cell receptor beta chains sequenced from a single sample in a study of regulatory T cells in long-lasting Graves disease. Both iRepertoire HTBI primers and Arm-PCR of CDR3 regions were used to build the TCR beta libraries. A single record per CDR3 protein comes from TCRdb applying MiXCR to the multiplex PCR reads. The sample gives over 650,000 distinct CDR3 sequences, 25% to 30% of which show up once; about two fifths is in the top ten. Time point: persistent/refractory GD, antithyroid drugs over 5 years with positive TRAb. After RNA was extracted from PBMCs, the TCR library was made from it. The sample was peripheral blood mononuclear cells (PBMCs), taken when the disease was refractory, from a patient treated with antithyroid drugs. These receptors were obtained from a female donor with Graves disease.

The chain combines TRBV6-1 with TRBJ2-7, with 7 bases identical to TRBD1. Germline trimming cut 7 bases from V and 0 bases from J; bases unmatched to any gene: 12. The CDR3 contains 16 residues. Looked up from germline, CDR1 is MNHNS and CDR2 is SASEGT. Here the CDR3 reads CASNKDRPSSSYEQYF. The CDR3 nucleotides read TGTGCCAGCAACAAGGACAGGCCTTCAAGCTCCTACGAGCAGTACTTC.

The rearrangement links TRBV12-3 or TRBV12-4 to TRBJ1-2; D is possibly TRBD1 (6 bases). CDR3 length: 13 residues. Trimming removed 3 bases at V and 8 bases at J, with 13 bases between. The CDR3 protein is CASSFRGGQGYTF. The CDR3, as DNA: TGTGCCAGCAGTTTTCGGGGGGGCCAAGGCTACACCTTC.

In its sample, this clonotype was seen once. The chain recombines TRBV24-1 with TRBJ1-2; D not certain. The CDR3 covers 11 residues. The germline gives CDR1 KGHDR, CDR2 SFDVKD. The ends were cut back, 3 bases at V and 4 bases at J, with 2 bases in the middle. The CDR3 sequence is CATSDPYGYTF. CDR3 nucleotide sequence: TGTGCCACCAGTGATCCCTATGGCTACACCTTC.

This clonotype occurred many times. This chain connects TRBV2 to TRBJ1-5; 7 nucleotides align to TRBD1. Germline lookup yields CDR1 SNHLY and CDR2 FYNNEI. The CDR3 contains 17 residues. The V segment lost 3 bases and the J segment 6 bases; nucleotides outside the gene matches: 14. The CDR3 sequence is CASSEPPGGRVVQPQHF. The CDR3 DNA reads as TGTGCCAGCAGTGAGCCCCCAGGGGGGCGAGTGGTTCAGCCCCAGCATTTT.

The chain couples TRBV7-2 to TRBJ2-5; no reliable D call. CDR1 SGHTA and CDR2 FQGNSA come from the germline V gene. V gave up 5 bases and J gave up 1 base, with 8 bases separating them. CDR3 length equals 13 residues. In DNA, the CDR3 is TGTGCCAGCAGCGCGCGCTCCCAAGAGACCCAGTACTTC. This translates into CASSARSQETQYF.

The CDR3 loop reads CASSQEDGYQPQHF. The CDR3 DNA reads as TGCGCCAGCAGCCAGGAAGACGGTTATCAGCCCCAGCATTTT. The chain couples TRBV4-1 to TRBJ1-5; D not certain. Per germline, CDR1 MGHRA and CDR2 YSYEKL. Trimming stripped 3 bases from V and 5 bases from J, with 11 bases between. The length of the CDR3 is 14 residues.

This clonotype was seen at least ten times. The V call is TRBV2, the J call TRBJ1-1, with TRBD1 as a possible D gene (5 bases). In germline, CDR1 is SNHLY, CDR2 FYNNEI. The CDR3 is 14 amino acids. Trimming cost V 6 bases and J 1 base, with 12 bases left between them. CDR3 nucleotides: TGTGCCAGCAGACGACAGTTAGGGAACACTGAAGCTTTCTTT. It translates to CASRRQLGNTEAFF.

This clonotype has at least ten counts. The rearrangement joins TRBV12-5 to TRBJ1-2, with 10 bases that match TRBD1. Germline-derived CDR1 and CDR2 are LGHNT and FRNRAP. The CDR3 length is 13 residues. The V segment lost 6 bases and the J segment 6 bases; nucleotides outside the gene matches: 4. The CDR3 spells CASGLTGGNGYTF. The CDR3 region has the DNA TGTGCTAGTGGCCTGACAGGGGGCAATGGCTACACCTTC.

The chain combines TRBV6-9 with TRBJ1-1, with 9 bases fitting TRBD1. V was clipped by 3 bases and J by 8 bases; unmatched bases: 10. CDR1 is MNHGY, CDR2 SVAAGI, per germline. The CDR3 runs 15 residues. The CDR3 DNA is TGTGCCAGCAGTTACTCGAAAGGACAGGGGAAAGAAGCTTTCTTT. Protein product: CASSYSKGQGKEAFF.

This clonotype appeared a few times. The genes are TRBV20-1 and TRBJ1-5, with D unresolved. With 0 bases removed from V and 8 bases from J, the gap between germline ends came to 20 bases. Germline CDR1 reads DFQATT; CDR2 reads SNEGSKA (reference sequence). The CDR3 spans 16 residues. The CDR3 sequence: CSARDETYARREPQHF. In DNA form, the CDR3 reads TGCAGTGCTAGAGACGAAACTTACGCCCGAAGGGAGCCCCAGCATTTT.

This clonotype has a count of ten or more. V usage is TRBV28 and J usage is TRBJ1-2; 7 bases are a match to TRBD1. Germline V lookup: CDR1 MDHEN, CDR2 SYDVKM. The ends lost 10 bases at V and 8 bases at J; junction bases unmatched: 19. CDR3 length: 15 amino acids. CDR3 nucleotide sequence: TGTGCCATCCTGCAATCCGGGACAGCAATGGGCGGCTACACCTTC. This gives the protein CAILQSGTAMGGYTF.

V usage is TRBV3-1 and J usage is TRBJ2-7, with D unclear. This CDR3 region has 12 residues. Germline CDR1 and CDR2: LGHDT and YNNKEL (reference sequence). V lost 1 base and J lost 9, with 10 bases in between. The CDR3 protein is CASSQAPLGQYF. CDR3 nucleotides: TGTGCCAGCAGCCAAGCCCCCCTAGGGCAGTACTTC.

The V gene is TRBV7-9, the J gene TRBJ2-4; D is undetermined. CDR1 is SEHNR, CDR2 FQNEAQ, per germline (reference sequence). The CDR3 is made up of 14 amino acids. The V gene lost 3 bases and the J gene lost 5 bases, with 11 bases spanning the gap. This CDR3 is CASSLVTRQNIQYF. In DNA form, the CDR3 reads TGTGCCAGCAGCTTGGTGACACGGCAAAACATTCAGTACTTC.

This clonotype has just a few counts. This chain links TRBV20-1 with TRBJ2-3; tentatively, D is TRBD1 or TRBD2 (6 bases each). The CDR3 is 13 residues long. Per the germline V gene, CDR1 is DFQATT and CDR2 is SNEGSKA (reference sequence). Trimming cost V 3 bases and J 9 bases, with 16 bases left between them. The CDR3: CSASSGGGSTQYF. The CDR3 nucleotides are TGCAGTGCTAGTTCTGGAGGGGGGTCCACGCAGTATTTT.

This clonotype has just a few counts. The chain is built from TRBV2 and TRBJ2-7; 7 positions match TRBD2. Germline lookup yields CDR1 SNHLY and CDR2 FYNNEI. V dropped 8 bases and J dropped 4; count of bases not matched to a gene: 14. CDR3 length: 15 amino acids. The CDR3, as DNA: TGTGCCAGCTCCTATGATAAAGCGGGAAGTTACGAGCAGTACTTC. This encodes CASSYDKAGSYEQYF.

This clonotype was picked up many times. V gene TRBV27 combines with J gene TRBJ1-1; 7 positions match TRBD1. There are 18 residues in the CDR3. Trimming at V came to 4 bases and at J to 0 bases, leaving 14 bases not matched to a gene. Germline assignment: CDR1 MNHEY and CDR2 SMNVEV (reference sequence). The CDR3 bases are TGTGCCAGCAGTTCATACTGGGACAGACAGGGAGTGAACACTGAAGCTTTCTTT. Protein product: CASSSYWDRQGVNTEAFF.